The 8 T cell receptor beta chains below come from one sample, sequenced in a study of T cells after posttransplantation cyclophosphamide (dated by TCRdb to the mid-2010s). The method behind the library was the immunoSEQ multiplex PCR assay. TCRdb limited this immuneACCESS table to in-frame rearrangements with V and J called. A share of clones is missing; checked studies link under half to unresolved V genes, and the rest is unexplained. This sample has some 20,000 clones in its table, and nearly 99% of those were observed once. About 0.15% of the sample goes to the ten largest clones. Viable CD3+CD4+ or CD3+CD8+ cells that were CCR7+CD45RA+CD45RO-CD95-CD27+CD28+ were classified as naive T cells. Material for sequencing was naive CD4+ T cells sorted from PBMCs. These receptors all stem from a man aged 35 to 55 in good health, CMV-negative, and a related stem cell transplant donor.

This clone was seen a single time. J is TRBJ1-2 and V is TRBV28; the D gene is possibly TRBD1 (6 bases). V lost 7 bases to trimming and J lost 8 bases, with 14 bases between them. CDR3 length equals 12 residues. Germline V gene lookup returns CDR1 MDHEN and CDR2 SYDVKM. The CDR3 DNA follows: TGTGCCAGCACCTCTACAGGGAAGGGCTACACCTTC. Translating it yields CASTSTGKGYTF.

The chain recombines TRBV10-3 with TRBJ2-2; 11 bases map to TRBD2. Germline lookup yields CDR1 ENHRY and CDR2 SYGVKD. The J segment lost 7 bases and the V segment lost 6 bases, leaving 16 bases of the junction unmatched. The CDR3 totals 18 residues. The CDR3 is CAISDTGLAALYGGELFF. The CDR3 DNA reads as TGTGCCATCAGCGATACGGGACTAGCGGCTTTGTATGGCGGGGAGCTGTTTTTT.

The chain recombines TRBV28 with TRBJ1-5, with 7 positions matching TRBD1. With 5 bases clipped from V and 5 bases from J, the junction kept 6 bases outside the gene matches. CDR1 MDHEN and CDR2 SYDVKM come from the germline V gene. The CDR3 runs to 14 residues. CDR3 DNA: TGTGCCAGCAGTGTGACAGGGTCTTATCAGCCCCAGCATTTT. It translates to CASSVTGSYQPQHF.

In DNA form, the CDR3 reads TGTGCCAGCACCGAGGACAGGGGGCTAACCGGGGAGCTGTTTTTT. This translates into CASTEDRGLTGELFF. This sequence joins TRBV6-5 and TRBJ2-2; 11 positions match TRBD1. Trimming cost V 7 bases and J 5 bases; bases outside gene matches: 6. Germline V CDR1 and CDR2: MNHEY, SVGAGI. This CDR3 contains 15 residues.

This chain connects TRBV14 to TRBJ2-1; 7 bases line up with TRBD1. There are 17 residues in the CDR3. Looked up from germline, CDR1 is SGHDN and CDR2 is FVKESK. V lost 0 bases and J lost 2; bases outside the gene matches: 7. CDR3 protein: CASSQDLGGGPYNEQFF. The CDR3 DNA reads TGTGCCAGCAGCCAAGATCTAGGGGGCGGCCCCTACAATGAGCAGTTCTTC.

CDR3 amino acids: CASRGVYMGANNEQFF. The CDR3 DNA follows: TGTGCCAGCAGGGGTGTGTACATGGGAGCTAACAATGAGCAGTTCTTC. The chain employs TRBV5-6 and TRBJ2-1, with D possibly being TRBD2 (5 bases). The V and J ends lost 5 bases and 5 bases respectively, with 20 bases between them. The CDR3 sequence is 16 residues long. Germline V lookup: CDR1 SGHDT, CDR2 YYEEEE. Filled out from reference TRBV5-6 and TRBJ2-1, the complete variable domain reads DAGVTQSPTHLIKTRGQQVTLRCSPKSGHDTVSWYQQALGQGPQFIFQYYEEEERQRGNFPDRFSGHQFPNYSSELNVNALLLGDSALYLCASRGVYMGANNEQFFGPGTRLTVL.

The chain joins TRBV5-1 to TRBJ2-7, with a possible D match to TRBD2 (6 bases). V gave up 3 bases and J gave up 4 bases, with 8 bases separating them. This CDR3 has 12 residues. Germline V CDR1 and CDR2: SGHRS, YFSETQ. The CDR3: CASSSGGYEQYF. In DNA, the CDR3 is TGCGCCAGCAGCTCCGGGGGATACGAGCAGTACTTC.

V and J are TRBV5-1 and TRBJ2-2; D possibly corresponds to TRBD1 (7 bases). The CDR3 has 15 residues. Germline loops: CDR1 SGHRS, CDR2 YFSETQ. Trimming removed 3 bases at V and 6 bases at J, with 15 bases between. The chain's CDR3 is CASSWTTGDAGELFF. The CDR3 coding sequence is TGCGCCAGCAGCTGGACTACAGGGGACGCCGGGGAGCTGTTTTTT.